The clone carrying this T cell receptor (beta chain) has just a few counts. The target antigen is unknown. The germline V gene encodes CDR1 SGHRS and CDR2 YFSETQ. Germline trimming cut 0 bases from V and 8 bases from J; bases unmatched to any gene: 9. This CDR3 contains 16 residues. These data originate in a study of response to subunit inactivated influenza vaccine. Findings and caveats of the study: Few additional T cells are recruited per seasonal influenza vaccination, authors suggested.

MiXCR, applied by TCRdb to the RT-PCR reads, yields one record per CDR3 protein. Here the sample spans hundreds of thousands of distinct CDR3 sequences, 14% being singletons. This rearrangement joins TRBV5-1 to TRBJ2-1; 9 nucleotides match TRBD1. Sequencing used PBMCs from blood, obtained about 14 days before vaccination. The TCR was taken from a man aged 50 to 60 who received an inactivated influenza vaccine. CDR3 in amino acids: CASSLATFDRGYEQFF. The DNA of the CDR3 is TGCGCCAGCAGCTTGGCCACTTTTGACAGGGGGTATGAGCAGTTCTTC.